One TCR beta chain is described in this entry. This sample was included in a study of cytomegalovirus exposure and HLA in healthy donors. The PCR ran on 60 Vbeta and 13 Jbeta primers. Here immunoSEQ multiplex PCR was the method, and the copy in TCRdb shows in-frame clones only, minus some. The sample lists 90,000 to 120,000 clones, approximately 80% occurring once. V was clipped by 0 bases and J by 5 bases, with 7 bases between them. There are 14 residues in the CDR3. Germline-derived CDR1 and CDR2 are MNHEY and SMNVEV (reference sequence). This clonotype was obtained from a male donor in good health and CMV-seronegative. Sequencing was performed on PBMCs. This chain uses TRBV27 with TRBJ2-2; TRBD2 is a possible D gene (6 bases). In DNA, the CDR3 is TGTGCCAGCAGTTTATCGGCGGGGACCGGGGAGCTGTTTTTT. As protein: CASSLSAGTGELFF.